Relative to its sample, the clone carrying this TCR beta chain is medium-sized (0.01 to 0.1%). Trimming took 8 bases from V and 2 from J; bases not matched to a gene: 6. The CDR3 is 13 amino acids. Germline V gene sequence: CDR1 DFQATT, CDR2 SNEGSKA (reference sequence). All patients reached thyroid surgery having received no treatment beforehand. Using MiXCR, TCRdb re-called clones from the PCR reads. This table holds about 5,100 clones, approximately 15% found once. The sample is drawn from a study of metastatic and nonmetastatic thyroid tumors. Whole-study context: Patients with malignant and benign thyroid disease provided blood and tumor or nodule tissue, whose repertoires were compared.

This TCR derives from a female donor with papillary thyroid cancer or a benign thyroid nodule (not recorded which). Some clones in this sample may be carry-over from other donors' samples. The sequencing input was adjacent normal tissue. The V gene is TRBV20-1, the J gene TRBJ1-3, with TRBD1 matching 7 bases. Here the CDR3 reads CSPRDSPGNTIYF. The CDR3 DNA sequence: TGCAGTCCCCGGGACAGCCCTGGAAACACCATATATTTT.